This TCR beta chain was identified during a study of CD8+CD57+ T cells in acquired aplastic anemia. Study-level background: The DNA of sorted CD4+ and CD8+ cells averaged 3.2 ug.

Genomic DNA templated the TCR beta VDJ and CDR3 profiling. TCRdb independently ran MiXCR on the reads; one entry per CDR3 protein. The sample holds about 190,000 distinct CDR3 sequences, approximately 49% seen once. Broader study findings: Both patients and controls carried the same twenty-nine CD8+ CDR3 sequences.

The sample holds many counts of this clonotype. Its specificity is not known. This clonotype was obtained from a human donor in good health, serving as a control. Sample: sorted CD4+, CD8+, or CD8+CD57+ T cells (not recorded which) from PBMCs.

The DNA for the CDR3 is TGTGCCAGCAGTTTACGACAGGCCTTTAACTATGGCTACACCTTC. Its protein is CASSLRQAFNYGYTF. The V and J genes are TRBV12-3 or TRBV12-4 and TRBJ1-2; tentative D call: TRBD1 (6 bases). This CDR3 has 15 amino acids. V was clipped by 2 bases and J by 1 base, with 11 bases between them.